This TCR beta chain was found in a study of OX40 agonist ivuxolimab in advanced cancers. Turning to the study itself: From 23 to 79 years was the age range, with a mean of around 56 years, and around 80% were male. Study-level results: Low normalized T-cell clonal expansion was also seen in some nonresponders. Both CD4+ and CD8+ T cell populations in blood had undergone clonal expansion by week 6 at 0.1 to 3.0 mg/kg.

Assay used: immunoSEQ multiplex PCR; TCRdb lists only in-frame clones, some missing. The sample holds about 61,000 clones; 86% are singletons and the top ten take around 0.6%. In regard to this clone: What it recognizes is unknown.

CDR3 length: 15 amino acids. Germline assignment: CDR1 SGDLS and CDR2 YYNGEE. The V and J ends lost 0 bases and 4 bases respectively, with 10 bases between them. This receptor was taken from an adult with an advanced solid tumor such as melanoma, head and neck, liver or kidney cancer. The rearrangement joins TRBV9 to TRBJ2-2; D is undetermined. Sequenced material: CD4+ or CD8+ T cells sorted from blood, taken in a trial of the OX40 agonist ivuxolimab. DNA for the CDR3: TGTGCCAGCAGCGTAGGGCACCATGGCACCGGGGAGCTGTTTTTT. This codes for CASSVGHHGTGELFF. The full variable domain, in which reference TRBV9 and TRBJ2-2 provide the parts outside the CDR3, is DSGVTQTPKHLITATGQRVTLRCSPRSGDLSVYWYQQSLDQGLQFLIQYYNGEERAKGNILERFSAQQFPDLHSELNLSSLELGDSALYFCASSVGHHGTGELFFGEGSRLTVL.